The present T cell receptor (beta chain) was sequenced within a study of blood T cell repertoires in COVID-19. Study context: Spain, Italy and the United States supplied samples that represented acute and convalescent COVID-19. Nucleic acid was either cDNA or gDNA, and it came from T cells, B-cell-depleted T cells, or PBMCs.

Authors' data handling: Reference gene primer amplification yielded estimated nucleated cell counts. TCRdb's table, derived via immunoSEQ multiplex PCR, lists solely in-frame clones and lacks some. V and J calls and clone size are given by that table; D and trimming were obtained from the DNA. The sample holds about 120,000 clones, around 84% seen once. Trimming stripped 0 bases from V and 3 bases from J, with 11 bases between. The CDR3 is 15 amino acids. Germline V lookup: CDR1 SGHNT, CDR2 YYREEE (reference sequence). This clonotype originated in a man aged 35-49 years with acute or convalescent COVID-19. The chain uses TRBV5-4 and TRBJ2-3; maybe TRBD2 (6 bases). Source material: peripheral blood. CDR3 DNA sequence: TGTGCCAGCAGCTTGGGACTAGTTGTTACAGATACGCAGTATTTT. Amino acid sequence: CASSLGLVVTDTQYF. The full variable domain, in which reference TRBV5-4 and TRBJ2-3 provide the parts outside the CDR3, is ETGVTQSPTHLIKTRGQQVTLRCSSQSGHNTVSWYQQALGQGPQFIFQYYREEENGRGNFPPRFSGLQFPNYSSELNVNALELDDSALYLCASSLGLVVTDTQYFGPGTRLTVL.